The next 20 T cell receptor beta chains were all read from a single sample in a study of graft-versus-host responses after intestinal transplantation (dated by TCRdb to the early 2020s). The library was prepared using the immunoSEQ multiplex PCR assay. The immuneACCESS repertoire file appears here via TCRdb, limited to in-frame rearrangements. These files lack a portion of the clones; in checked studies, under half of the deficit traces to unresolved V genes, and the cause of the others is not known. The sample yields roughly 100,000 clones; over 75% were counted once. The ten largest account for 0.9% of the sample. For these receptors, no antigen is known. The label giving this sample's time point can be read as: cells obtained before transplantation from donor or recipient. Sequencing used unstimulated CD4+ T cells sorted from spleen or lymph node cells, obtained before intestinal transplant. Receptors were obtained from a human donor who received an intestinal transplant.

The chain joins TRBV5-1 to TRBJ2-5; the D gene could be TRBD1 or TRBD2 (5 bases each). The CDR3 is 14 residues long. Germline assignment: CDR1 SGHRS and CDR2 YFSETQ. V dropped 0 bases and J dropped 4 bases, with 10 bases sitting between them. The CDR3 DNA reads TGCGCCAGCAGCTTGGACATTGGGGGAGAGACCCAGTACTTC. Its translation: CASSLDIGGETQYF.

The rearrangement links TRBV10-3 to TRBJ2-3, with D perhaps TRBD2 (6 bases). The germline V gene has CDR1 ENHRY and CDR2 SYGVKD. This CDR3 is built from 15 residues. V lost 6 bases and J lost 3, with 16 bases in between. The CDR3 DNA sequence: TGTGCCATCAGGACAGTAGCGGAAGAGACAGATACGCAGTATTTT. This sequence encodes CAIRTVAEETDTQYF.

The V and J genes are TRBV4-1 and TRBJ2-5; 7 nucleotides match TRBD1. The junction had 6 bases not matched to a gene; V was cut back by 4 bases and J by 4 bases. Germline V gives CDR1 MGHRA, CDR2 YSYEKL. This CDR3 has 14 amino acids. The CDR3 DNA follows: TGCGCCAGCAGCCGTTACAGGGGACCAGAGACCCAGTACTTC. Protein sequence: CASSRYRGPETQYF.

The chain combines TRBV19 with TRBJ2-5; D remains ambiguous. Germline-derived CDR1 and CDR2 are LNHDA and SQIVND (reference sequence). The CDR3 runs to 13 residues. V lost 9 bases, J lost 1 base, and 12 bases lay in between. CDR3 nucleotides: TGTGCCAGCTCTAATCGAGCCCAAGAGACCCAGTACTTC. Its protein product is CASSNRAQETQYF.

The chain uses TRBV10-3 and TRBJ2-7, with D possibly matching TRBD2 (5 bases). Germline V gives CDR1 ENHRY, CDR2 SYGVKD. The CDR3 has 15 amino acids. Deletions cut 4 bases from V and 2 bases from J, with 15 bases between. The CDR3 protein is CAISGRAGDAYEQYF. The CDR3 nucleotides are TGTGCCATCAGTGGTCGAGCCGGGGATGCCTACGAGCAGTACTTC.

The chain joins TRBV6-5 to TRBJ1-5; 7 nucleotides line up with TRBD1. The CDR3 loop spans 14 amino acids. Germline V CDR1 and CDR2: MNHEY, SVGAGI. The junction had 5 bases not matched to a gene; V was cut back by 5 bases and J by 4 bases. The CDR3 DNA reads TGTGCCAGCAGTCCACAGGGGAGTAATCAGCCCCAGCATTTT. This encodes CASSPQGSNQPQHF.

The chain has TRBV5-1 and TRBJ2-1; possibly TRBD2 for D (6 bases). The germline CDR1 and CDR2 sequences are SGHRS and YFSETQ. The CDR3 consists of 15 residues. The V and J ends lost 1 base and 9 bases respectively, with 17 bases between them. The CDR3 DNA reads TGCGCCAGCAGCTTGAGTTCCGGGAGCGTGCGTGAGCAGTTCTTC. Its protein is CASSLSSGSVREQFF.

V usage is TRBV29-1 and J usage is TRBJ1-5; D is uncertain. The V gene lost 4 bases and the J gene lost 5 bases, with 9 bases spanning the gap. Germline CDR1 SQVTM, CDR2 ANQGSEA. CDR3 length: 12 residues. The CDR3 nucleotides are TGCAGCGTTGGTGACGGGGATCAGCCCCAGCATTTT. This encodes CSVGDGDQPQHF.

This clone occurred once. Other DNA sequences from this sample encode an identical CDR3 as well. The rearrangement uses TRBV6-5 and TRBJ2-2; D may be TRBD2 (5 bases). The germline gives CDR1 MNHEY, CDR2 SVGAGI. This CDR3 region has 14 residues. Trimming removed 0 bases from V and 6 bases from J, with 8 bases in between. Written as DNA, the CDR3 is TGTGCCAGCAGTTACTCTCGGGGTTCCGGGGAGCTGTTTTTT. Translation: CASSYSRGSGELFF.

The rearrangement links TRBV27 to TRBJ2-7, with D tentatively TRBD1 (6 bases). There are 14 residues in the CDR3. V lost 3 bases and J lost 0, with 9 bases in between. Germline assignment: CDR1 MNHEY and CDR2 SMNVEV (reference sequence). The CDR3 here is CASSFKGVSYEQYF. The DNA of the CDR3 is TGTGCCAGCAGTTTCAAGGGGGTCTCCTACGAGCAGTACTTC.

The V call is TRBV5-1, the J call TRBJ2-3; 10 bases fit TRBD2. Trimming removed 6 bases from V and 0 bases from J; junction bases left unmatched: 13. This CDR3 is built from 18 residues. Germline assignment: CDR1 SGHRS and CDR2 YFSETQ. The CDR3 sequence is CASTYLAGDITSTDTQYF. CDR3 nucleotides: TGCGCCAGCACCTACCTAGCGGGGGATATAACTAGCACAGATACGCAGTATTTT.

The chain has TRBV9 and TRBJ2-2; 10 positions match TRBD1. CDR1 is SGDLS and CDR2 is YYNGEE in the germline V gene. CDR3 size: 16 residues. The ends lost 0 bases at V and 2 bases at J; junction bases unmatched: 1. The CDR3 region is CASSVGQGANTGELFF. As DNA, the CDR3 is TGTGCCAGCAGCGTAGGACAGGGGGCCAACACCGGGGAGCTGTTTTTT.

This chain connects TRBV10-3 to TRBJ2-3, with unresolved D. The CDR3 length is 12 residues. Trimming stripped 7 bases from V and 5 bases from J, with 10 bases between. The V gene's germline CDR1 is ENHRY and CDR2 SYGVKD. The CDR3: CAITSSGDTQYF. CDR3 in DNA: TGTGCCATCACCTCTTCGGGAGATACGCAGTATTTT.

This clone was counted a few times. The V call is TRBV29-1, the J call TRBJ2-3; 11 nucleotides agree with TRBD2. Germline CDR1 SQVTM, CDR2 ANQGSEA. This CDR3 has 14 residues. V was pared by 4 bases and J by 6 bases, with 6 bases of the junction left unmatched. CDR3 sequence (DNA): TGCAGCGTTGGGGTAGCGGGGGGGGTGGATACGCAGTATTTT. Translation gives CSVGVAGGVDTQYF.

The rearrangement uses TRBV7-3 and TRBJ2-1; 10 bases agree with TRBD2. J gave up 5 bases and V 2 bases, and 9 bases lay outside the gene matches. Germline CDR1 reads SGHTA; CDR2 reads FQGTGA. The CDR3 extends over 17 amino acids. The CDR3 coding sequence is TGTGCCAGCAGCTTATCCTCAGCGGGGGGGATCAACAATGAGCAGTTCTTC. It encodes CASSLSSAGGINNEQFF.

The chain joins TRBV5-6 to TRBJ2-2; D is uncertain. With 5 bases removed from V and 6 bases from J, the gap between germline ends came to 8 bases. Germline CDR1 and CDR2: SGHDT and YYEEEE. The CDR3 extends over 12 amino acids. The CDR3 coding sequence is TGTGCCAGCAGTGGTGGGCCCGGGGAGCTGTTTTTT. This gives the protein CASSGGPGELFF.

This clone was observed a few times. This rearrangement joins TRBV21-1 to TRBJ2-7; the table names TRBD1, a call not compared with the DNA. TRBV21-1 is a pseudogene segment. CDR3 length: 11 amino acids. In DNA form, the CDR3 reads TGTGCCAGCAGCAAATCCAGCGAGCAGTACTTC. Residues: CASSKSSEQYF.

The CDR3 DNA is TGCGCCAGCCATCACCGGGACAGGAACTTCTATAATTCACCCCTCCACTTT. Amino acid sequence: CASHHRDRNFYNSPLHF. V is TRBV10-1 and J is TRBJ1-6, with 8 bases fitting TRBD1. Trimming removed 8 bases from V and 3 bases from J; junction bases left unmatched: 12. Germline V gene lookup returns CDR1 WNHNN and CDR2 SYGVQD (reference sequence). The CDR3 contains 17 residues.

Concerning this clone: This specimen includes other DNA sequences encoding the same CDR3. The J gene is TRBJ2-7, the V gene TRBV19; 10 positions agree with TRBD1. Germline V gives CDR1 LNHDA, CDR2 SQIVND (reference sequence). Unmatched junction bases numbered 8, after V lost 5 bases and J lost 4 bases. The CDR3 runs 15 residues. CDR3 amino acids: CASSESGTGEYEQYF. DNA for the CDR3: TGTGCCAGTAGTGAGAGTGGGACAGGGGAGTACGAGCAGTACTTC.

This clone turned up a few times. The rearrangement joins TRBV2 to TRBJ1-6, with D hard to call. The CDR3 loop spans 14 amino acids. Germline assignment: CDR1 SNHLY and CDR2 FYNNEI. V lost 3 bases and J 7 bases, leaving 10 bases between the germline ends. CDR3 bases: TGTGCCAGCAGTGAGCGCCGGGGAAATTCACCCCTCCACTTT. This translates into CASSERRGNSPLHF.